This T cell receptor beta chain was documented in a study of post-analysis software for immune sequencing data. Looking at the study overall: Patients had relapsing-remitting, secondary progressive or progressive-relapsing multiple sclerosis; some lacked subtype.

Trimming shortened V by 10 bases and J by 1 base, and 15 bases separated the two germline ends. The CDR3 consists of 14 residues. As to this clonotype: The antigen remains unidentified.

Unique molecular identifiers were present in the TCR beta cDNA libraries. It was from roughly 1 to 10 million T cells that about 500,000 cDNA molecules came. TCRdb independently ran MiXCR on the PCR reads; one entry per CDR3 protein. The table records roughly 670,000 distinct CDR3 sequences, approximately 59% of them present only once. Overall study findings and caveats: Four to six TRBV segments (TRBV5-6, TRBV5-1 and TRBV20-1 among them) occurred more frequently in patients than in controls. Those samples that were prepared in the same batch co-clustered strongly by F measure. Multiple sclerosis was associated with a significant reduction in normalized Chao1 diversity relative to controls.

The source of this sequence is a girl aged 2-10 years with multiple sclerosis. Input material: blood. The chain uses TRBV12-3 or TRBV12-4 and TRBJ2-3; no clear D gene. The CDR3 loop reads CATEGSQGTDTQYF. CDR3 DNA: TGTGCCACTGAAGGGTCCCAGGGCACAGATACGCAGTATTTT.